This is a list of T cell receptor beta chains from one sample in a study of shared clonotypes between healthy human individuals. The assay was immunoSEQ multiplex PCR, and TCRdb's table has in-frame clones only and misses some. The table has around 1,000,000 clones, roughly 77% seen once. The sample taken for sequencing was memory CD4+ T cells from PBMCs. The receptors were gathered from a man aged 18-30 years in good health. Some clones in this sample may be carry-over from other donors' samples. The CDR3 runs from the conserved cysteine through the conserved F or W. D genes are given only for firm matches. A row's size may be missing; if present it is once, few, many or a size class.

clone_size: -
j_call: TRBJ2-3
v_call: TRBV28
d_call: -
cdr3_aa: CASSLRGGDPGDTQYF
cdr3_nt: TGTGCCAGCAGTTTAAGAGGGGGGGATCCGGGAGATACGCAGTATTTT

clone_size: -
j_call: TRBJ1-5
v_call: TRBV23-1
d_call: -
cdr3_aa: CASSQYLDASNQPQHF
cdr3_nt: TGCGCCAGCAGTCAATACCTGGACGCTAGCAATCAGCCCCAGCATTTT

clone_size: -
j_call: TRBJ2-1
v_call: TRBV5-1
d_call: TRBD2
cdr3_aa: CASSSTGTSVVFF
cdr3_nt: TGCGCCAGCAGCTCAACGGGGACTAGCGTTGTGTTCTTC

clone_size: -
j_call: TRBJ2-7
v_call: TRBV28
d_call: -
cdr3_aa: CASNGGWQDEQYF
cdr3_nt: TGTGCCAGCAATGGGGGGTGGCAGGACGAGCAGTACTTC

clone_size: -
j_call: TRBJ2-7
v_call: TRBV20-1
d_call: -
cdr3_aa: CSAGGPYEQYF
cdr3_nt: TGCAGTGCTGGGGGCCCCTACGAGCAGTACTTC

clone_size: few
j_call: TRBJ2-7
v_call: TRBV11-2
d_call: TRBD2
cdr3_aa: CASSFLAGGTYEQYF
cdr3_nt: TGTGCCAGCAGCTTTCTGGCGGGAGGTACCTACGAGCAGTACTTC

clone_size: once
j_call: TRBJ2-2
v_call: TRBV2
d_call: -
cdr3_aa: CASNKVAGELFF
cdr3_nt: TGTGCCAGCAATAAGGTTGCCGGGGAGCTGTTTTTT

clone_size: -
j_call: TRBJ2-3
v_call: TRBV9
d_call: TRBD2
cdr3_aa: CASSVAQGRAGGTTDTQYF
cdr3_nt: TGTGCCAGCAGCGTAGCACAGGGGAGAGCGGGAGGTACCACAGATACGCAGTATTTT

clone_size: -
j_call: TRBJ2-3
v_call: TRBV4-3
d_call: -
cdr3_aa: CASSQVRGGTDTQYF
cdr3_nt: TGCGCCAGCAGCCAAGTAAGGGGAGGCACAGATACGCAGTATTTT

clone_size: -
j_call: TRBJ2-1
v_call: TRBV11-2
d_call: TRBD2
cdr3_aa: CASSPLAGLNEQFF
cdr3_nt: TGTGCCAGCAGCCCCCTAGCGGGTCTCAATGAGCAGTTCTTC

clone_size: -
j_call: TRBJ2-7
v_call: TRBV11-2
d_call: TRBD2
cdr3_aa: CASSLDRGLAGGRYEQYF
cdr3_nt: TGTGCCAGCAGCTTAGATCGGGGACTAGCGGGAGGTAGATACGAGCAGTACTTC

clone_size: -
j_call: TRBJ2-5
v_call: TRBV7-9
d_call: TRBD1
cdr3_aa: CASSLPQGVQETQYF
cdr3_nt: TGTGCCAGCAGCCTTCCCCAGGGGGTCCAAGAGACCCAGTACTTC

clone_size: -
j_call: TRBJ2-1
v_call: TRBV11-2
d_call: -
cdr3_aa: CASSYRTVYNEQFF
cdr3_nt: TGTGCCAGCAGTTATAGGACAGTATACAATGAGCAGTTCTTC

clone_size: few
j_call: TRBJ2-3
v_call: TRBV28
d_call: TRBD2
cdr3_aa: CASIRGGRPTDTQYF
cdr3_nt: TGTGCCAGCATCCGGGGGGGACGACCCACAGATACGCAGTATTTT

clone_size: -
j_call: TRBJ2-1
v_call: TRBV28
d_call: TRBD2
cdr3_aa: CASTSGTSGNNEQFF
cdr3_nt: TGTGCCAGCACCAGTGGGACTAGCGGGAACAATGAGCAGTTCTTC

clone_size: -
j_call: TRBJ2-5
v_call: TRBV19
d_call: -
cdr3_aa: CASGPWDGETQYF
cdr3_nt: TGTGCCAGTGGGCCTTGGGATGGGGAGACCCAGTACTTC

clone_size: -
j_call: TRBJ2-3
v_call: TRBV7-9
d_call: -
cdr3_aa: CSGALLSTDTQYF
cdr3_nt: TGCAGTGGGGCCCTGTTAAGCACAGATACGCAGTATTTT

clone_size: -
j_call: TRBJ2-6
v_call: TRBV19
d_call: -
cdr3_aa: CASSNRRLRSSGANVLTF
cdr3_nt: TGTGCCAGTAGTAACCGACGGCTCCGCAGCTCTGGGGCCAACGTCCTGACTTTC

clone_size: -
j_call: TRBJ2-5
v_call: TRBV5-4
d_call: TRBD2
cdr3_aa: CASSPWTSGEQETQYF
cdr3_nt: TGTGCCAGCAGCCCCTGGACTAGCGGAGAACAAGAGACCCAGTACTTC

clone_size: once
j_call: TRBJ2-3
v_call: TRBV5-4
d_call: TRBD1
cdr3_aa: CASSTDRTDTQYF
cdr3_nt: TGTGCCAGCAGCACGGACAGGACAGATACGCAGTATTTT

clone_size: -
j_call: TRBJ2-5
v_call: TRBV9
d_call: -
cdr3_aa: CASSARDGRNQETQYF
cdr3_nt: TGTGCCAGCAGCGCGAGAGACGGACGGAACCAAGAGACCCAGTACTTC

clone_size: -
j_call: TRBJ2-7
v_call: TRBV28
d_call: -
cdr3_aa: CASRGLGSGSVYF
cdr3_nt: TGTGCCAGCAGGGGATTGGGGAGTGGGAGCGTGTACTTC

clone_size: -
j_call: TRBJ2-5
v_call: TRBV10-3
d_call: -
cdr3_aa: CATRGPERVETQYF
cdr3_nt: TGTGCCACCCGGGGGCCAGAGAGGGTAGAGACCCAGTACTTC

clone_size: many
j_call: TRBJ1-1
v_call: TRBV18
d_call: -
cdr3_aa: CASSSTGNTEAFF
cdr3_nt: TGTGCCAGCTCCTCAACAGGGAATACTGAAGCTTTCTTT

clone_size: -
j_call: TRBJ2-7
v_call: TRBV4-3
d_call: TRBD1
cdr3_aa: CASSPTFGTGSNEQYF
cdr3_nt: TGCGCCAGCAGCCCAACCTTTGGGACAGGGTCTAACGAGCAGTACTTC

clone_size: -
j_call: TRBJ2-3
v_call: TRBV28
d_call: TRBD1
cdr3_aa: CASSKTGAVDTQYF
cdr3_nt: TGTGCCAGCAGTAAAACAGGGGCGGTTGATACGCAGTATTTT

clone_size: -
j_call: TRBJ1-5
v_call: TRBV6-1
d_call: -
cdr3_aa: CASIDSNQPQHF
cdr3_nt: TGTGCCAGCATCGACAGTAATCAGCCCCAGCATTTT

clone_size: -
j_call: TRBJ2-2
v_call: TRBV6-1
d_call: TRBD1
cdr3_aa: CASSERQGAYLGELFF
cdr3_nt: TGTGCCAGCAGTGAAAGGCAGGGGGCATATCTCGGGGAGCTGTTTTTT

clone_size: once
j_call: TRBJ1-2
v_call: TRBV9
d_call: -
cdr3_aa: CASSREDGLNYGYTF
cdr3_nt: TGTGCCAGCAGCCGTGAAGACGGACTCAACTATGGCTACACCTTC

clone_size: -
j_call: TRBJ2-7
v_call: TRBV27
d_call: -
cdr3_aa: CASSPAGRSPYEQYF
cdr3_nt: TGTGCCAGCAGCCCCGCCGGGAGATCCCCCTACGAGCAGTACTTC

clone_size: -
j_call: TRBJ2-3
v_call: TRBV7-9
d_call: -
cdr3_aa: CASSPLSLYTQYF
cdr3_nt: TGTGCCAGCAGCCCCTTGAGTTTGTATACGCAGTATTTT

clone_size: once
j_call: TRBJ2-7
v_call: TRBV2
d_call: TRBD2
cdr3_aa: CASSEFGRGYEQYF
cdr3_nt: TGTGCCAGCAGTGAATTCGGGAGGGGCTACGAGCAGTACTTC

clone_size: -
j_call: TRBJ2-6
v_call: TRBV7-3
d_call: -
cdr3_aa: CASSLSWLSGANVLTF
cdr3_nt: TGTGCCAGCAGCTTAAGCTGGCTCAGTGGGGCCAACGTCCTGACTTTC

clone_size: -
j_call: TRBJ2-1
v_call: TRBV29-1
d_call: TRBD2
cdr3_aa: CSVHKAGDEQFF
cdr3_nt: TGCAGCGTTCATAAAGCGGGAGATGAGCAGTTCTTC

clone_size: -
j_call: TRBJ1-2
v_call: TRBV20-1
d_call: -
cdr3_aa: CSATNYGYTF
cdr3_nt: TGCAGTGCTACTAATTATGGCTACACCTTC

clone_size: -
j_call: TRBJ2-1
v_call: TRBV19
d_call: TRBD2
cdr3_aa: CASRASGRARSNEQFF
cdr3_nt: TGTGCCAGTAGGGCCAGCGGGAGGGCCAGATCGAATGAGCAGTTCTTC

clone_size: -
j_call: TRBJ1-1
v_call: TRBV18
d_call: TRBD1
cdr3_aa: CASSPDRQAEAFF
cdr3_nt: TGTGCCAGCTCTCCGGACAGGCAGGCTGAAGCTTTCTTT

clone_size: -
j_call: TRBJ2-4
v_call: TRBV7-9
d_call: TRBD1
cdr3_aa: CASTQGATKNIQYF
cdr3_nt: TGTGCCAGCACCCAGGGGGCTACCAAAAACATTCAGTACTTC

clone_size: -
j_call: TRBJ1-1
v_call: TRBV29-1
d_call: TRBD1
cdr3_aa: CSVLGTGQRYTEAFF
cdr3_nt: TGCAGCGTACTCGGGACAGGGCAGCGGTACACTGAAGCTTTCTTT

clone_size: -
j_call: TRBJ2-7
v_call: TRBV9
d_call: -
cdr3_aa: CASSVDARVAYEQYF
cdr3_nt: TGTGCCAGCAGCGTAGACGCCAGGGTAGCCTACGAGCAGTACTTC

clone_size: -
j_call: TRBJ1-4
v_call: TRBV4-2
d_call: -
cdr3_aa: CASSQVGSGEKLFF
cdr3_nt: TGTGCCAGCAGCCAAGTAGGGTCTGGGGAAAAACTGTTTTTT

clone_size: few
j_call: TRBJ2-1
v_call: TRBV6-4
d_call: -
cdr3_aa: CASSDLNNEQFF
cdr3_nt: TGTGCCAGCAGTGACCTTAACAATGAGCAGTTCTTC

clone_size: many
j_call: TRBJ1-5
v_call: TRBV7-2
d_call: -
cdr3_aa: CASSIDRFQPQHF
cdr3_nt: TGTGCCAGCAGCATAGACAGGTTTCAGCCCCAGCATTTT

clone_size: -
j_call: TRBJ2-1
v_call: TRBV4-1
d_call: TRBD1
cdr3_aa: CASSQGTGTYNEQFF
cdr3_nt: TGCGCCAGCAGCCAAGGGACAGGGACCTACAATGAGCAGTTCTTC

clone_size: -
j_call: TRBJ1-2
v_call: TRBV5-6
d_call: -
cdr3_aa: CASSPLGAKSYGYTF
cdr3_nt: TGTGCCAGCAGCCCGCTCGGGGCGAAAAGCTATGGCTACACCTTC

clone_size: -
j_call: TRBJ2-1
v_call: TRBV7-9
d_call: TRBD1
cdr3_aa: CASNRDSPYNEQFF
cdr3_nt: TGTGCCAGCAACCGGGACAGCCCCTACAATGAGCAGTTCTTC

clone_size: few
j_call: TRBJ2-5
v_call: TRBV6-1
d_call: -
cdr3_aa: CASSEGGAVRETQYF
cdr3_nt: TGTGCCAGCAGTGAAGGGGGCGCGGTGAGGGAGACCCAGTACTTC

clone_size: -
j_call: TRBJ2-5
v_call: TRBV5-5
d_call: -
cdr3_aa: CASSHGLGIVVAETQYF
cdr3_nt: TGTGCCAGCAGCCACGGACTGGGTATCGTAGTAGCGGAGACCCAGTACTTC

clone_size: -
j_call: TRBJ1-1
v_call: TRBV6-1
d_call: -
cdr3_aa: CASSEESGTGKEDTEAFF
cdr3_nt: TGTGCCAGCAGTGAAGAGTCAGGTACAGGGAAAGAGGACACTGAAGCTTTCTTT

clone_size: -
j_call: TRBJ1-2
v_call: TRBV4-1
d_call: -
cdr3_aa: CASSQEENRYGYTF
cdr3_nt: TGCGCCAGCAGCCAAGAAGAAAATCGCTATGGCTACACCTTC

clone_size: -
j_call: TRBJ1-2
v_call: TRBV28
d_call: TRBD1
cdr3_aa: CASRPNDRGQEGYTF
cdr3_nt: TGTGCCAGCAGACCGAATGACAGGGGGCAGGAAGGCTACACCTTC

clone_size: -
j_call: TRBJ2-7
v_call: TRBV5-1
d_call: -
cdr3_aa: CASSSLGVDASKRNEQYF
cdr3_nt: TGCGCCAGCAGCTCCCTTGGAGTAGACGCATCTAAACGCAACGAGCAGTACTTC

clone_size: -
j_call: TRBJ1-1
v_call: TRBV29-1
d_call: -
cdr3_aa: CSVVKQGYRTEAFF
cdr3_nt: TGCAGCGTTGTAAAGCAGGGGTATCGAACTGAAGCTTTCTTT

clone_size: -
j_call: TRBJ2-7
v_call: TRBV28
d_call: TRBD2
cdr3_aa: CASQKPGLAYEQYF
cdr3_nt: TGTGCCAGCCAGAAACCGGGACTAGCCTACGAGCAGTACTTC

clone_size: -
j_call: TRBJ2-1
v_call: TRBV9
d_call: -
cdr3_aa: CASSNGNSYNEQFF
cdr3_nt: TGTGCCAGCAGCAACGGGAACTCCTACAATGAGCAGTTCTTC